One sample yielded the 11 T cell receptor beta chains listed below, sequenced in a study of Ad26.COV2.S vaccination and SARS-CoV-2 variants. Repertoires were generated with immunoSEQ multiplex PCR, while TCRdb's copy carries only in-frame clones and drops some. Among some 300,000 clones listed, about 82% were seen once. This sample's treatment: 15 to 20 received Ad26.COV2.S at low or high dose, single or two shots; 5 received placebo; per-sample allocation not given. Day 63 following the first vaccine or placebo injection was when the samples were taken. Material: peripheral blood, obtained in a trial of Ad26.COV2.S vaccine versus placebo. The origin of the receptors is a person aged 18-60 years who received the Ad26.COV2.S COVID-19 vaccine or a placebo.

The chain carries TRBV7-3 and TRBJ2-3; D gene unclear. Between the trimmed V and J ends, which lost 1 base and 0 bases, there was a span of 5 bases. CDR3 length equals 14 residues. Germline V gives CDR1 SGHTA, CDR2 FQGTGA. The DNA for the CDR3 is TGTGCCAGCAGCTTAAGCCTAAGCACAGATACGCAGTATTTT. This translates into CASSLSLSTDTQYF.

This clone showed up just a few times. The chain joins TRBV29-1 to TRBJ2-3, with 10 positions matching TRBD2. Germline V lookup: CDR1 SQVTM, CDR2 ANQGSEA. V lost 4 bases and J lost 5; bases outside the gene matches: 3. The CDR3 has 13 amino acids. CDR3 residues: CSVASSGGDTQYF. CDR3 DNA sequence: TGCAGCGTTGCCTCTAGCGGGGGAGATACGCAGTATTTT.

The chain employs TRBV28 and TRBJ1-5; tentative D call: TRBD1 (6 bases). This CDR3 comprises 16 residues. Germline V lookup: CDR1 MDHEN, CDR2 SYDVKM. With 3 bases removed from V and 5 bases from J, the gap between germline ends came to 17 bases. CDR3 sequence (DNA): TGTGCCAGCAGTTTTCAGGGGACGTTCCGACATCAGCCCCAGCATTTT. Translation: CASSFQGTFRHQPQHF.

V usage is TRBV5-1 and J usage is TRBJ2-5; D could derive from TRBD1 or TRBD2 (6 bases each). Germline CDR1 is SGHRS and CDR2 is YFSETQ. V lost 5 bases and J 4 bases, leaving 15 bases between the germline ends. This CDR3 is 14 amino acids long. The CDR3 DNA reads as TGCGCCAGCAGAGTGAACGGGGGCATAGAGACCCAGTACTTC. Encoded protein: CASRVNGGIETQYF.

V and J are TRBV19 and TRBJ2-3; TRBD2 matches at 7 bases. Germline assignment: CDR1 LNHDA and CDR2 SQIVND (reference sequence). The CDR3 runs to 15 residues. The trim removed 0 bases at V and 5 bases at J, leaving 5 bases unmatched. CDR3 sequence reads: CASSIEGGPGDTQYF. CDR3 DNA: TGTGCCAGTAGTATAGAGGGAGGGCCGGGAGATACGCAGTATTTT.

The chain employs TRBV25-1 and TRBJ1-4; D unclear. The CDR3 extends over 14 amino acids. The V end was cut by 1 base, the J end by 3 bases, with 6 bases between. CDR1 is MGHDK and CDR2 is SYGVNS in the germline V gene. The CDR3 nucleotides are TGTGCCAGCAGTGAATCCGGGTCTAATGAAAAACTGTTTTTT. The encoded protein is CASSESGSNEKLFF.

This clone showed up just once. An end of the junction differs from the germline gene, which may be a read error. The gene calls are TRBV7-7 and TRBJ2-3; maybe TRBD1 (6 bases). Germline loops: CDR1 SSHAT, CDR2 FNYEAQ (reference sequence). This CDR3 is built from 15 residues. The CDR3 bases are TGTGCTAGCAGCCCCTTCAGGGGAAGCACAGATACGCAGTATTTT. Translation gives CASSPFRGSTDTQYF.

The chain recombines TRBV2 with TRBJ1-5; the D is unclear. Germline CDR1 and CDR2: SNHLY and FYNNEI. V lost 3 bases and J 5 bases, leaving 11 bases between the germline ends. The CDR3 is 14 residues long. CDR3: CASSDRSIDQPQHF. The CDR3 DNA follows: TGTGCCAGCAGTGACAGGTCAATCGATCAGCCCCAGCATTTT.

The genes are TRBV19 and TRBJ2-2; the D gene is possibly TRBD2 (6 bases). The CDR3 spans 13 residues. The germline V gene has CDR1 LNHDA and CDR2 SQIVND (reference sequence). Deletions cut 8 bases from V and 2 bases from J, with 9 bases between. CDR3 bases: TGTGCCAGTCCGGCGGGAAACACCGGGGAGCTGTTTTTT. Amino acids: CASPAGNTGELFF.

V and J are TRBV25-1 and TRBJ2-5; 9 nucleotides agree with TRBD2. Unmatched junction bases numbered 5, after V lost 2 bases and J lost 1 base. CDR3 size: 16 residues. CDR1 and CDR2 (germline): MGHDK, SYGVNS. This chain's CDR3 is CASSEIRAGGQETQYF. The CDR3 DNA reads as TGTGCCAGCAGTGAAATACGAGCGGGGGGCCAAGAGACCCAGTACTTC.

This clone was recorded once. The J gene is TRBJ2-5, the V gene TRBV5-1; D is unresolved. V was clipped by 0 bases and J by 2 bases, with 8 bases between them. Germline V gene data show CDR1 as SGHRS and CDR2 as YFSETQ. CDR3 size: 14 residues. Here the CDR3 DNA reads TGCGCCAGCAGCTTGGAGCCACAACAAGAGACCCAGTACTTC. Its translation: CASSLEPQQETQYF.